This TCR beta chain was obtained from a study of beta chain features in type 1 diabetes. Whole-study results and caveats: The cDNA sequencing approach could over-represent high-TCR-expressing cells.

There are a few counts of this clone. Antigen unknown. The study reverse transcribed the entire isolated RNA, so it sequenced expressed TCRB transcripts. Data came from immunoSEQ multiplex PCR; TCRdb stores just in-frame clones and leaves some out. The repertoire holds about 930,000 clones, around a sixth seen once, with 0.023% in the top ten. Purities in excess of 95% were seen in all sorted populations. Losses at the gene ends were 5 bases for V and 7 bases for J; bases not matched to a gene: 4. This CDR3 comprises 14 residues. Germline CDR1 reads SGHTA; CDR2 reads FQGNSA. The source of this sequence is a woman aged 18-29 years in good health. The V call is TRBV7-2, the J call TRBJ2-4, with 11 bases identical to TRBD2. Sequenced input: naive CD4+ T cells from blood. The CDR3 loop reads CASSRTSGLNIQYF. For the CDR3, the DNA is TGTGCCAGCAGCCGGACTAGCGGGTTGAACATTCAGTACTTC.